The 6 T cell receptor beta chains below come from one sample, sequenced in a study of blood T cell repertoires in COVID-19. Clones were sequenced by immunoSEQ multiplex PCR, and TCRdb holds only the in-frame ones, with some missing. The repertoire holds more than 300,000 clones, 87% seen once, with roughly a tenth in the top ten. The specimen sequenced was peripheral blood. Receptors originate from a woman aged 30 to 39 with COVID-19, enrolled during active disease.

The sample holds one count of this clone. The chain carries TRBV3-1 (or the pseudogene TRBV3-2) and TRBJ2-1; 10 positions agree with TRBD2. Germline V gene sequence: CDR1 LGHDT, CDR2 YNNKEL (reference sequence). The CDR3 is 15 residues long. After removal of 1 base from V and 8 bases from J, the junction contained 5 bases not matched to a gene. CDR3 coding DNA: TGTGCCAGCAGCCAAGTCTCTAGCGGGAGTGATGAGCAGTTCTTC. Protein sequence: CASSQVSSGSDEQFF.

V usage is TRBV6-4 and J usage is TRBJ1-6, with D maybe TRBD1 (6 bases). Trimming pared 2 bases from V and 7 bases from J, leaving 6 bases between. This CDR3 comprises 13 residues. Germline V lookup: CDR1 MRHNA, CDR2 SNTAGT. CDR3 sequence reads: CASSDTGNSPLHF. The CDR3 nucleotides are TGTGCCAGCAGTGACACAGGGAATTCACCCCTCCACTTT.

This chain uses TRBV3-1 (or the pseudogene TRBV3-2) with TRBJ2-6; the D gene is possibly TRBD2 (5 bases). The CDR3 spans 19 residues. V lost 1 base and J lost 0, with 16 bases in between. The germline CDR1 and CDR2 sequences are LGHDT and YNNKEL (reference sequence). The CDR3 protein is CASSQVGMAGSSGANVLTF. CDR3 DNA: TGTGCCAGCAGCCAAGTGGGTATGGCGGGTAGCTCTGGGGCCAACGTCCTGACTTTC.

The CDR3 loop is CASHLAGSTDTQYF. CDR3 sequence (DNA): TGCGCCAGCCACCTAGCGGGGAGCACAGATACGCAGTATTTT. This chain connects TRBV5-1 to TRBJ2-3; 9 nucleotides align to TRBD2. This CDR3 has 14 amino acids. Germline assignment: CDR1 SGHRS and CDR2 YFSETQ. J lost 0 bases, V lost 7 bases, and 3 bases had no gene match.

Here the CDR3 DNA reads TGTGCCAGCAGAATGCCGTCGCTGGGGGGACGGGACAGCAATCAGCCCCAGCATTTT. It translates to CASRMPSLGGRDSNQPQHF. This chain connects TRBV7-8 to TRBJ1-5; tentative D call: TRBD1 (5 bases). Per the germline V gene, CDR1 is SGHVS and CDR2 is FQNEAQ. The CDR3 has 19 residues. The germline V and J ends were trimmed by 6 bases and 1 base, with 25 bases remaining between them.

The chain combines TRBV2 with TRBJ1-4, with TRBD1 identical over 9 bases. Trimming removed 7 bases from V and 0 bases from J; junction bases left unmatched: 6. CDR3 length: 16 amino acids. The germline gives CDR1 SNHLY, CDR2 FYNNEI. CDR3 nucleotide sequence: TGTGCCAGCAAAGGAGACAGGGGGGCAACTAATGAAAAACTGTTTTTT. Encoded protein: CASKGDRGATNEKLFF.